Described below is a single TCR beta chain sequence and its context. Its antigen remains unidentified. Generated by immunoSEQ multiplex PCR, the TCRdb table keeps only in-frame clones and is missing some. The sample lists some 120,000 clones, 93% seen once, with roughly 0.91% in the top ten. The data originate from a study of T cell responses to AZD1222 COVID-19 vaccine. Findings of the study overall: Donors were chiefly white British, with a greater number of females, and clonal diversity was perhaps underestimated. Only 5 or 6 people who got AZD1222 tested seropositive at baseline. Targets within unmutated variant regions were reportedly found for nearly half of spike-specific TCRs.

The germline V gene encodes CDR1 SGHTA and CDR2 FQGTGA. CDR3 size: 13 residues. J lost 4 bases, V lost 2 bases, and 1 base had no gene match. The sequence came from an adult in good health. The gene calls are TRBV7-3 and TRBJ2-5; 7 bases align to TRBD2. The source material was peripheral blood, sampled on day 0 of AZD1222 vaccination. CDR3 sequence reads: CASSLQRGETQYF. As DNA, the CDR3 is TGTGCCAGCAGCTTACAGCGGGGAGAGACCCAGTACTTC.